The present T cell receptor beta chain was sequenced within a study of OX40 agonist ivuxolimab in advanced cancers. On the study more broadly: The patients got ivuxolimab, which is an agonistic anti-OX40 (CD134) antibody. General study results and limits: Not determined was the antigen specificity of the expanded peripheral T cells.

TCRdb keeps only in-frame clones here, not all; method: immunoSEQ multiplex PCR. The sample holds some 83,000 clones, around 86% seen once. Only one count was recorded for this clone. Its antigen is as yet unknown. Per the germline V gene, CDR1 is LNHDA and CDR2 is SQIVND (reference sequence). The CDR3 is made up of 15 amino acids. V was trimmed by 4 bases and J by 0 bases, leaving 12 bases between them. The rearrangement joins TRBV19 to TRBJ1-1; TRBD1 is a possible D gene (5 bases). The TCR sequence derives from an adult with an advanced solid tumor such as melanoma, head and neck, liver or kidney cancer. The source was CD4+ or CD8+ T cells sorted from blood, collected in a trial of the OX40 agonist ivuxolimab. CDR3 sequence reads: CASSTRDGMNTEAFF. CDR3 sequence (DNA): TGTGCCAGTAGTACCCGGGACGGGATGAACACTGAAGCTTTCTTT.